The 11 T cell receptor beta chains reported below all come from one sample, sequenced in a study of blood T cell repertoires in COVID-19. Sequenced by immunoSEQ multiplex PCR; TCRdb stores in-frame clones only, minus some. The sample lists 250,000 to 350,000 clones; around 89% were seen once. Sample: peripheral blood. The source of these receptors is a man aged 25-45 years with acute or convalescent COVID-19.

The V gene is TRBV19, the J gene TRBJ1-2; unclear D gene. With 7 bases removed from V and 4 bases from J, the gap between germline ends came to 13 bases. There are 13 residues in the CDR3. Germline assignment: CDR1 LNHDA and CDR2 SQIVND (reference sequence). For the CDR3, the DNA is TGTGCCAGTATGGAGCAGTACGGCTATGGCTACACCTTC. Its translation is CASMEQYGYGYTF.

This clone was recorded only once. The J gene is TRBJ1-5, the V gene TRBV30, with D unresolved. The germline V gene has CDR1 GTSNPN and CDR2 SVGIG (reference sequence). The ends were cut back, 3 bases at V and 0 bases at J, with 6 bases in the middle. The CDR3 sequence is 13 residues long. The CDR3 nucleotides read TGTGCCTGGAGACAGTATAGCAATCAGCCCCAGCATTTT. It encodes CAWRQYSNQPQHF. Variable domain in full (rest from reference TRBV30 and TRBJ1-5): SQTIHQWPATLVQPVGSPLSLECTVEGTSNPNLYWYRQAAGRGLQLLFYSVGIGQISSEVPQNLSASRPQDRQFILSSKKLLLSDSGFYLCAWRQYSNQPQHFGDGTRLSIL.

The CDR3 sequence: CASSRRTMWREDTGELFF. DNA of the CDR3: TGTGCCAGTAGTAGACGGACGATGTGGCGGGAGGACACCGGGGAGCTGTTTTTT. The rearrangement uses TRBV19 and TRBJ2-2; 8 bases fit TRBD2. The germline CDR1 and CDR2 sequences are LNHDA and SQIVND (reference sequence). J gave up 3 bases and V 4 bases, and 13 bases lay outside the gene matches. The CDR3 loop spans 18 amino acids.

This chain joins TRBV6-5 and TRBJ1-1; possibly TRBD1 for D (5 bases). The V and J ends lost 2 bases and 3 bases respectively, with 13 bases between them. Looked up from germline, CDR1 is MNHEY and CDR2 is SVGAGI. The CDR3 is 15 residues long. The CDR3 loop is CASSYGRGRDTEAFF. The CDR3, as DNA: TGTGCCAGCAGTTACGGAAGGGGTCGGGACACTGAAGCTTTCTTT.

The count of this clone is one. The chain joins TRBV6-6 to TRBJ1-3; D is unresolved. V was trimmed by 6 bases and J by 2 bases, leaving 20 bases between them. Germline V CDR1 and CDR2: MNHNY, SVGAGI (reference sequence). The CDR3 runs to 17 residues. The DNA of the CDR3 is TGTGCCAGCAGCCGAACCTACATTCCAGGCACTGGAAACACCATATATTTT. Protein product: CASSRTYIPGTGNTIYF.

Only one count was recorded for this clone. The chain employs TRBV30 and TRBJ2-2; TRBD2 aligns across 9 bases. Germline CDR1 and CDR2: GTSNPN and SVGIG (reference sequence). After removal of 3 bases from V and 4 bases from J, the junction contained 6 bases not matched to a gene. The CDR3 has 15 residues. For the CDR3, the DNA is TGTGCCTGGAGGGACGGCGGGAGGGTCACCGGGGAGCTGTTTTTT. Protein product: CAWRDGGRVTGELFF.

The chain employs TRBV5-1 and TRBJ1-3; 7 bases fit TRBD1. Germline V gene sequence: CDR1 SGHRS, CDR2 YFSETQ. This CDR3 has 17 amino acids. Trimming at V came to 0 bases and at J to 0 bases, leaving 6 bases not matched to a gene. The CDR3 DNA reads TGCGCCAGCAGCTTGGGGGCCTCAGGGGGCTCTGGAAACACCATATATTTT. Its translation: CASSLGASGGSGNTIYF. Variable domain in full (rest from reference TRBV5-1 and TRBJ1-3): KAGVTQTPRYLIKTRGQQVTLSCSPISGHRSVSWYQQTPGQGLQFLFEYFSETQRNKGNFPGRFSGRQFSNSRSEMNVSTLELGDSALYLCASSLGASGGSGNTIYFGEGSWLTVV.

V is TRBV11-2 and J is TRBJ2-2; D not resolved. CDR1 SGHAT and CDR2 FQNNGV come from the germline V gene. Trimming shortened V by 0 bases and J by 6 bases, and 5 bases separated the two germline ends. CDR3 length: 13 residues. The CDR3 coding sequence is TGTGCCAGCAGCTTAGATCGTCCCGGGGAGCTGTTTTTT. Translating it yields CASSLDRPGELFF.

The chain links TRBV9 to TRBJ1-2, with 10 bases that match TRBD1. V was pared by 3 bases and J by 4 bases, with 3 bases of the junction left unmatched. Germline V lookup: CDR1 SGDLS, CDR2 YYNGEE. CDR3 length: 14 residues. The CDR3: CASSGRDRGYGYTF. As DNA, the CDR3 is TGTGCCAGCAGCGGTCGGGACAGGGGCTATGGCTACACCTTC.

The chain links TRBV3-1 (or the pseudogene TRBV3-2) to TRBJ1-2, with a weak D call TRBD1 (6 bases). The CDR3 covers 14 residues. Germline loops: CDR1 LGHDT, CDR2 YNNKEL (reference sequence). V was pared by 5 bases and J by 1 base, with 11 bases between. Written as DNA, the CDR3 is TGTGCCAGCAGCTTCGGACAGATTAACTATGGCTACACCTTC. Translated, it gives CASSFGQINYGYTF.

The chain carries TRBV19 and TRBJ2-1, with 9 bases identical to TRBD1. With V trimmed by 6 bases and J by 7 bases, 7 bases remained unmatched. Germline V CDR1 and CDR2: LNHDA, SQIVND (reference sequence). The CDR3 extends over 14 amino acids. DNA for the CDR3: TGTGCCAGTAGCTTCGGGACAGGGATAAATGAGCAGTTCTTC. This encodes CASSFGTGINEQFF.